One T cell receptor beta chain is described in this entry. The antigen remains undetermined. This record belongs to a study of T cell repertoires in cytomegalovirus infection. Trimming took 6 bases from V and 4 from J, leaving 18 bases between them. CDR1 and CDR2 (germline): SGHTA, FQGTGA. This CDR3 region has 16 residues. MiXCR was run by TCRdb on the reads, yielding one entry per CDR3 protein. The sample contains about 830,000 distinct CDR3 sequences, approximately 30% of which appear only once. V and J are TRBV7-3 and TRBJ1-4, with D possibly being TRBD1 (6 bases). The clonotype originates from a human donor in good health (CMV status not recorded). Some clones in this sample may be carry-over from other donors' samples. Sequencing was performed on cultured CD8+ T cells from PBMCs, taken from culture after CMV antigen stimulation. The DNA of the CDR3 is TGTGCCAGCAGGAGGACCCAGGGGCACATTAATGAAAAACTGTTTTTT. Protein: CASRRTQGHINEKLFF.